A single T cell receptor (beta chain) is shown here with its context. This specimen belongs to a study of blood T cell repertoires in COVID-19. Study information: Sites across the United States, Italy and Spain contributed samples from acute and convalescent COVID-19.

The V and J ends lost 8 bases and 5 bases respectively, with 15 bases between them. Germline-derived CDR1 and CDR2 are SGHDN and FVKESK. The CDR3 is 13 amino acids. Using immunoSEQ multiplex PCR, the repertoire was profiled, and TCRdb retains in-frame clones only, with some absent. The sample lists approximately 210,000 clones, roughly nine tenths occurring once. The source is a woman in her seventies with acute or convalescent COVID-19. The genes are TRBV14 and TRBJ1-1; D ambiguous. Sequencing input: peripheral blood. The CDR3 sequence is CASAAHLGTEAFF. CDR3 coding DNA: TGTGCCAGCGCGGCGCATCTCGGGACTGAAGCTTTCTTT.